Presented here are 29 T cell receptor beta chains from one specimen sequenced in a study of OX40 agonist ivuxolimab in advanced cancers. The protocol was immunoSEQ multiplex PCR, while the TCRdb copy is restricted to in-frame clones and leaves out a portion. The sample has fewer than 100,000 clones; about 80% are singletons. The sequencing used CD4+ or CD8+ T cells sorted from blood, collected in a trial of the OX40 agonist ivuxolimab. These receptors all stem from an adult with an advanced solid tumor such as melanoma, head and neck, liver or kidney cancer.

The chain carries TRBV19 and TRBJ1-1; 11 bases are a match to TRBD1. The CDR3 sequence is 15 residues long. Germline CDR1 reads LNHDA; CDR2 reads SQIVND (reference sequence). The V segment lost 9 bases and the J segment 2 bases; nucleotides outside the gene matches: 8. CDR3 coding DNA: TGTGCCAGCATCAGGACAGGGGGCCCCAACACTGAAGCTTTCTTT. Protein: CASIRTGGPNTEAFF.

The chain combines TRBV5-1 with TRBJ2-5; 14 positions match TRBD2. This CDR3 is 16 amino acids long. Trimming cost V 4 bases and J 5 bases; bases outside gene matches: 7. Germline values: CDR1 SGHRS, CDR2 YFSETQ. The chain's CDR3 is CASSRGLAGVFETQYF. The CDR3 nucleotides read TGCGCCAGCAGCCGGGGACTAGCGGGAGTTTTTGAGACCCAGTACTTC.

The chain uses TRBV6-6 and TRBJ1-4, with a weak D call TRBD1 (6 bases). The CDR3 spans 16 residues. Germline assignment: CDR1 MNHNY and CDR2 SVGAGI (reference sequence). With 8 bases removed from V and 10 bases from J, the gap between germline ends came to 26 bases. As DNA, the CDR3 is TGTGCCAGCGCGACCAACGCGGGACATTTGTCTGGAAAACTGTTTTTT. This gives the protein CASATNAGHLSGKLFF.

This clone was recorded at least ten times. The V and J genes are TRBV29-1 and TRBJ1-3; D gene uncertain. The CDR3 covers 14 residues. CDR1 is SQVTM, CDR2 ANQGSEA, per germline. V gave up 4 bases and J gave up 4 bases, with 14 bases separating them. In DNA form, the CDR3 reads TGCAGCGTTGTGAGCGGAGCGTGGGGAAACACCATATATTTT. It is translated as CSVVSGAWGNTIYF. Complete variable domain (other parts from reference TRBV29-1 and TRBJ1-3): SAVISQKPSRDICQRGTSLTIQCQVDSQVTMMFWYRQQPGQSLTLIATANQGSEATYESGFVIDKFPISRPNLTFSTLTVSNMSPEDSSIYLCSVVSGAWGNTIYFGEGSWLTVV.

The V and J genes are TRBV9 and TRBJ2-5; 8 bases line up with TRBD1. CDR3 size: 15 residues. Germline values: CDR1 SGDLS, CDR2 YYNGEE. V trimming: 0 bases; J trimming: 0 bases; junction bases outside the gene matches: 1. The CDR3 spells CASSVGTGYQETQYF. CDR3 DNA: TGTGCCAGCAGCGTAGGGACAGGGTACCAAGAGACCCAGTACTTC.

The chain employs TRBV5-1 and TRBJ1-2, with D maybe TRBD1 (5 bases). The CDR3 length is 15 residues. V was clipped by 4 bases and J by 4 bases, with 17 bases between them. Germline loops: CDR1 SGHRS, CDR2 YFSETQ. CDR3: CASSAGFDSAYGYTF. The CDR3 DNA sequence: TGCGCCAGCAGCGCCGGTTTCGACAGCGCCTATGGCTACACCTTC. The variable domain in full, completed from reference TRBV5-1 and TRBJ1-2, reads KAGVTQTPRYLIKTRGQQVTLSCSPISGHRSVSWYQQTPGQGLQFLFEYFSETQRNKGNFPGRFSGRQFSNSRSEMNVSTLELGDSALYLCASSAGFDSAYGYTFGSGTRLTVV.

V usage is TRBV11-1 and J usage is TRBJ1-1; perhaps TRBD1 as D (5 bases). CDR1 and CDR2 from the germline V gene are SGHAT and FQDESV (reference sequence). Trimming cost V 3 bases and J 3 bases, with 17 bases left between them. CDR3 length: 16 amino acids. In nucleotides, the CDR3 is TGTGCCAGCAGCTTGAGCGGCTCCAGAGGGGACACTGAAGCTTTCTTT. As protein: CASSLSGSRGDTEAFF.

This clone was found a few times. The CDR3, as DNA: TGTGCCAGCAGACGTCAAGGCCACACCGGGGAGCAGTACTTC. Translated, it gives CASRRQGHTGEQYF. The chain combines TRBV14 with TRBJ2-7; no definite D call. The CDR3 runs to 14 residues. Germline CDR1 SGHDN, CDR2 FVKESK. Trimming stripped 6 bases from V and 7 bases from J, with 19 bases between.

The chain has TRBV7-9 and TRBJ2-1; 7 bases fit TRBD1. Germline assignment: CDR1 SEHNR and CDR2 FQNEAQ (reference sequence). V was pared by 5 bases and J by 0 bases, with 4 bases of the junction left unmatched. The CDR3 runs 15 residues. CDR3 residues: CASSTGQSSYNEQFF. CDR3 DNA: TGTGCCAGCAGCACGGGACAGAGCTCCTACAATGAGCAGTTCTTC.

The rearrangement uses TRBV5-4 and TRBJ2-1, with D perhaps given as TRBD1 or TRBD2 (5 bases each). The CDR3 totals 15 residues. The germline V gene encodes CDR1 SGHNT and CDR2 YYREEE (reference sequence). Trimming took off 0 bases at V and 4 bases at J, with 11 bases between the two ends. CDR3 sequence (DNA): TGTGCCAGCAGCTTGGGGGGGAGTGTGTACAATGAGCAGTTCTTC. Translating gives CASSLGGSVYNEQFF.

This clone was observed a single time. The V gene is TRBV6-4, the J gene TRBJ1-5; D unclear. Germline CDR1 and CDR2: MRHNA and SNTAGT. Trimming took 5 bases from V and 6 from J, leaving 11 bases between them. This CDR3 has 13 amino acids. The CDR3 protein is CASSTERGQPQHF. CDR3 coding DNA: TGTGCCAGCAGTACCGAAAGAGGTCAGCCCCAGCATTTT.

The V call is TRBV19, the J call TRBJ2-5, with D possibly being TRBD1 or TRBD2 (6 bases each). V gave up 5 bases and J gave up 3 bases, with 22 bases separating them. Germline V gene sequence: CDR1 LNHDA, CDR2 SQIVND (reference sequence). The CDR3 spans 17 residues. CDR3 sequence (DNA): TGTGCCAGTAGTCAGGGGAGGATTTCGGGACCGAAAGAGACCCAGTACTTC. Protein product: CASSQGRISGPKETQYF.

The chain has TRBV6-5 and TRBJ1-6; 8 bases are shared with TRBD1. The V segment lost 2 bases and the J segment 7 bases; nucleotides outside the gene matches: 1. CDR1 is MNHEY and CDR2 is SVGAGI in the germline V gene. The CDR3 spans 14 residues. CDR3 DNA sequence: TGTGCCAGCAGTTACGACAGGGGAAATTCACCCCTCCACTTT. It codes for CASSYDRGNSPLHF.

The J gene is TRBJ2-3, the V gene TRBV27, with D hard to call. This CDR3 region has 12 residues. CDR1 is MNHEY, CDR2 SMNVEV, per germline (reference sequence). The V end lost 5 bases, the J end lost 8 bases, and 11 bases lay between the germline ends. In nucleotides, the CDR3 is TGTGCCAGCAGTCGCTACCCAGGTACGCAGTATTTT. This codes for CASSRYPGTQYF.

About this clone: Different DNA sequences within this sample yield the same CDR3. V and J are TRBV2 and TRBJ1-2; D is perhaps TRBD1 (5 bases). The V gene lost 4 bases and the J gene lost 4 bases, with 10 bases spanning the gap. Germline V gene sequence: CDR1 SNHLY, CDR2 FYNNEI. The CDR3 loop spans 13 amino acids. The CDR3 DNA reads as TGTGCCAGCAGTGGTTCGGGACCCTATGGCTACACCTTC. Translation gives CASSGSGPYGYTF. The complete variable domain, with remaining parts taken from reference TRBV2 and TRBJ1-2, reads EPEVTQTPSHQVTQMGQEVILRCVPISNHLYFYWYRQILGQKVEFLVSFYNNEISEKSEIFDDQFSVERPDGSNFTLKIRSTKLEDSAMYFCASSGSGPYGYTFGSGTRLTVV.

The chain employs TRBV29-1 and TRBJ2-7; D gene ambiguous. The CDR3 is made up of 12 amino acids. V was shortened by 5 bases and J by 2 bases, with 10 bases between the two germline ends. Germline CDR1 reads SQVTM; CDR2 reads ANQGSEA. CDR3: CSVKGGPYEQYF. The CDR3 DNA follows: TGCAGCGTTAAAGGCGGTCCCTACGAGCAGTACTTC.

The rearrangement joins TRBV6-5 to TRBJ2-7, with D unresolved. V was trimmed by 0 bases and J by 5 bases, leaving 11 bases between them. In germline, CDR1 is MNHEY, CDR2 SVGAGI. The CDR3 contains 14 residues. The CDR3 DNA reads as TGTGCCAGCAGTTACTCGATTGGGTCCCACGAGCAGTACTTC. Residues: CASSYSIGSHEQYF.

The rearrangement links TRBV5-4 to TRBJ2-2, with 15 bases that match TRBD2. J gave up 0 bases and V 0 bases, and 6 bases lay outside the gene matches. The CDR3 consists of 20 residues. Germline CDR1 and CDR2: SGHNT and YYREEE (reference sequence). The DNA for the CDR3 is TGTGCCAGCAGCTTGGCTCTGGGACTAGCGGGGGGCACGAACACCGGGGAGCTGTTTTTT. It yields the protein CASSLALGLAGGTNTGELFF.

This clone was detected once. The chain is built from TRBV4-3 and TRBJ2-1; D remains unclear. The ends were cut back, 1 base at V and 7 bases at J, with 8 bases in the middle. CDR1 is LGHNA, CDR2 YSLEER, per germline. The CDR3 is 13 amino acids. The chain's CDR3 is CASSQVGLNEQFF. The CDR3 coding sequence is TGCGCCAGCAGCCAAGTTGGTCTTAATGAGCAGTTCTTC.

This rearrangement joins TRBV6-6 to TRBJ1-1; possibly TRBD1 for D (5 bases). The CDR3 runs 14 residues. Germline lookup yields CDR1 MNHNY and CDR2 SVGAGI (reference sequence). Trimming pared 2 bases from V and 3 bases from J, leaving 10 bases between. CDR3 region: CASSYDAGYTEAFF. The CDR3, as DNA: TGTGCCAGCAGTTACGATGCAGGGTACACTGAAGCTTTCTTT.

The chain recombines TRBV12-5 with TRBJ2-1, with D maybe TRBD1 (6 bases). CDR3 size: 20 residues. Trimming stripped 0 bases from V and 0 bases from J, with 21 bases between. Germline V gene data show CDR1 as LGHNT and CDR2 as FRNRAP. The CDR3 loop reads CASGLVGRWDTQSSYNEQFF. In nucleotides, the CDR3 is TGTGCTAGTGGTTTGGTAGGGAGATGGGACACGCAGAGCTCCTACAATGAGCAGTTCTTC. The whole variable domain, filled in from reference TRBV12-5 and TRBJ2-1, reads DARVTQTPRHKVTEMGQEVTMRCQPILGHNTVFWYRQTMMQGLELLAYFRNRAPLDDSGMPKDRFSAEMPDATLATLKIQPSEPRDSAVYFCASGLVGRWDTQSSYNEQFFGPGTRLTVL.

This chain uses TRBV6-1 with TRBJ1-1; D remains unclear. V was pared by 7 bases and J by 0 bases, with 6 bases between. This CDR3 has 12 residues. From germline, CDR1 is MNHNS and CDR2 SASEGT. CDR3 bases: TGTGCCAGCAATCGGGTGAACACTGAAGCTTTCTTT. Translated, it gives CASNRVNTEAFF.

Regarding this clone: Distinct nucleotide sequences in the sample also encode this CDR3. The chain couples TRBV18 to TRBJ2-7; 9 bases are shared with TRBD2. Germline V gene data show CDR1 as KGHSH and CDR2 as LQKENI. CDR3 length: 14 amino acids. The V gene end was trimmed by 2 bases and the J gene end by 4 bases; junction bases not matched to a gene: 3. The chain's CDR3 is CASSPGLAGYEQYF. CDR3 DNA: TGTGCCAGCTCACCAGGTCTAGCGGGGTACGAGCAGTACTTC.

The V and J genes are TRBV14 and TRBJ2-7; D remains unclear. The CDR3 runs 13 residues. The V end lost 5 bases, the J end lost 1 base, and 9 bases lay between the germline ends. The germline V gene has CDR1 SGHDN and CDR2 FVKESK. The CDR3 loop reads CASSALRSYEQYF. The CDR3 DNA is TGTGCCAGCAGCGCTTTGCGGTCCTACGAGCAGTACTTC.

This clone appeared a few times. The chain links TRBV30 to TRBJ2-7; TRBD2 matches at 8 bases. CDR1 is GTSNPN, CDR2 SVGIG, per germline (reference sequence). The CDR3 extends over 14 amino acids. V lost 2 bases and J lost 5; bases outside the gene matches: 8. CDR3 in DNA: TGTGCCTGGAGTCGCCAACGGGGGGGCGACGAGCAGTACTTC. As protein: CAWSRQRGGDEQYF.

V is TRBV5-6 and J is TRBJ1-2; D is unclear. Trimming stripped 0 bases from V and 0 bases from J, with 6 bases between. This CDR3 spans 14 amino acids. CDR1 is SGHDT, CDR2 YYEEEE, per germline. CDR3 residues: CASSLADPNYGYTF. CDR3 DNA sequence: TGTGCCAGCAGCTTGGCCGACCCTAACTATGGCTACACCTTC.

This clone was seen a single time. The chain links TRBV6-5 to TRBJ1-6, with D perhaps TRBD1 (6 bases). The CDR3 runs to 15 residues. Germline-derived CDR1 and CDR2 are MNHEY and SVGAGI. V shed 7 bases and J shed 0 bases, with 10 bases lying between them. The CDR3 nucleotides are TGTGCCAGCACTGAGGGGGTCTCCTATAATTCACCCCTCCACTTT. Translation: CASTEGVSYNSPLHF.

Written as DNA, the CDR3 is TGTGCCAGTAGGAACCTCAGAGATGGCTACACCTTC. Translating gives CASRNLRDGYTF. The rearrangement links TRBV19 to TRBJ1-2; no reliable D call. Germline V lookup: CDR1 LNHDA, CDR2 SQIVND (reference sequence). This CDR3 is built from 12 residues. The germline V and J ends were trimmed by 6 bases and 6 bases, with 11 bases remaining between them. Complete variable domain (other parts from reference TRBV19 and TRBJ1-2): DGGITQSPKYLFRKEGQNVTLSCEQNLNHDAMYWYRQDPGQGLRLIYYSQIVNDFQKGDIAEGYSVSREKKESFPLTVTSAQKNPTAFYLCASRNLRDGYTFGSGTRLTVV.

This clone came up a few times. The V and J genes are TRBV7-6 and TRBJ2-7; 9 nucleotides line up with TRBD2. This CDR3 comprises 14 residues. V trimming: 6 bases; J trimming: 5 bases; junction bases outside the gene matches: 8. Germline V gene lookup returns CDR1 SGHVS and CDR2 FNYEAQ. The CDR3 coding sequence is TGTGCCAGCAGTCTCCCGGGACTAGCACACGAGCAGTACTTC. This sequence encodes CASSLPGLAHEQYF.